The 25 T cell receptor beta chains reported below all come from one sample, sequenced in a study of blood T cells in healthy people across ages. For the second PCR, which ran for about 7 to 12 cycles, a sample-barcoded 5' primer and a J-beta primer mix were used. Using its own MiXCR run on the 5' RACE reads, TCRdb lists one record per CDR3 protein. The sample gives hundreds of thousands of distinct CDR3 sequences, 56% of which show up once; roughly 25% is in the top ten. Material: blood. The receptors shown here come from a middle-aged man in good health.

The rearrangement joins TRBV3-1 to TRBJ2-1; possibly TRBD1 for D (6 bases). V was pared by 3 bases and J by 7 bases, with 13 bases between. CDR3 length: 14 amino acids. CDR1 is LGHDT, CDR2 YNNKEL, per germline (reference sequence). The CDR3 sequence: CASSQGTNFNEQFF. The DNA of the CDR3 is TGTGCCAGCAGCCAGGGGACAAATTTTAATGAGCAGTTCTTC.

There are a few counts of this clonotype. V gene TRBV7-9 combines with J gene TRBJ2-2, with unresolved D. Trimming left V 5 bases short and J 0 bases short, with 10 bases between. The germline V gene encodes CDR1 SEHNR and CDR2 FQNEAQ (reference sequence). The CDR3 sequence is 15 residues long. CDR3 bases: TGTGCCAGCAGCCCGACCTCAGCGAACACCGGGGAGCTGTTTTTT. It is translated as CASSPTSANTGELFF.

The chain is built from TRBV5-6 and TRBJ2-7; D tentatively fits TRBD1 or TRBD2 (5 bases each). Matching the DNA end better, TRBJ2-5 makes the J call doubtful. The CDR3 totals 18 residues. Germline CDR1 is SGHDT and CDR2 is YYEEEE. The CDR3 is CASSPGPDRGQWRETQYF. CDR3 nucleotide sequence: TGTGCCAGCAGCCCCGGACCGGATAGGGGCCAATGGAGGGAGACCCAGTACTTC.

This chain uses TRBV20-1 with TRBJ2-5; either TRBD1 or TRBD2 may fit D (5 bases each). Germline-derived CDR1 and CDR2 are DFQATT and SNEGSKA (reference sequence). This CDR3 contains 15 residues. With 3 bases removed from V and 4 bases from J, the gap between germline ends came to 18 bases. CDR3 loop: CSASSGTGTGETQYF. The CDR3 DNA reads TGCAGTGCTAGTTCCGGGACCGGGACGGGAGAGACCCAGTACTTC.

This chain connects TRBV5-1 to TRBJ2-1; TRBD2 agrees at 9 bases. CDR1 and CDR2 (germline): SGHRS, YFSETQ. The CDR3 is made up of 17 amino acids. The V gene end was trimmed by 2 bases and the J gene end by 2 bases; junction bases not matched to a gene: 8. The CDR3 reads CASSLSSGGYTYNEQFF. CDR3 bases: TGCGCCAGCAGCTTATCGAGCGGGGGGTATACCTACAATGAGCAGTTCTTC.

This sequence joins TRBV21-1 and TRBJ2-2; no DNA check was done on the table's D call, TRBD1. TRBV21-1 is tagged as a pseudogene. This CDR3 contains 15 residues. Here the CDR3 reads CASIIAGGRTGELFF. The DNA of the CDR3 is TGTGCCAGCATCATAGCGGGGGGACGCACCGGGGAGCTGTTTTTT.

The rearrangement joins TRBV3-1 to TRBJ1-6, with a weak D call TRBD1 (5 bases). Per germline, CDR1 LGHDT and CDR2 YNNKEL (reference sequence). The V end was cut by 4 bases, the J end by 4 bases, with 11 bases between. CDR3 length equals 15 residues. The CDR3 reads CASSPIGAYNSPLHF. CDR3 nucleotides: TGTGCCAGCAGCCCGATCGGGGCGTATAATTCACCCCTCCACTTT.

This clonotype was seen many times. This chain joins TRBV15 and TRBJ2-7; D unresolved. The CDR3 spans 12 residues. Trimming took 0 bases from V and 4 from J, leaving 4 bases between them. Germline CDR1 LNHNV, CDR2 YYDKDF (reference sequence). For the CDR3, the DNA is TGTGCCACCAGCAGAGATTATTACGAGCAGTACTTC. Its protein product is CATSRDYYEQYF.

V and J are TRBV9 and TRBJ2-3; 8 bases agree with TRBD2. Germline CDR1 reads SGDLS; CDR2 reads YYNGEE. CDR3 length: 16 amino acids. Trimming removed 0 bases from V and 0 bases from J; junction bases left unmatched: 3. CDR3 region: CASSVEGGGSTDTQYF. CDR3 nucleotide sequence: TGTGCCAGCAGCGTAGAGGGCGGGGGGAGCACAGATACGCAGTATTTT.

In this sample, this clonotype turned up a few times. This chain joins TRBV2 and TRBJ2-5; perhaps TRBD2 as D (6 bases). This CDR3 has 17 amino acids. The germline V gene has CDR1 SNHLY and CDR2 FYNNEI. The V and J ends lost 11 bases and 2 bases respectively, with 27 bases between them. The CDR3 coding sequence is TGTGCCCTGCGAACCCGGGGGACGGAGGATTTACAAGAGACCCAGTACTTC. Translation gives CALRTRGTEDLQETQYF.

This chain connects TRBV28 to TRBJ2-3; unclear D gene. The germline CDR1 and CDR2 sequences are MDHEN and SYDVKM. CDR3 length: 16 amino acids. V gave up 1 base and J gave up 0 bases, with 11 bases separating them. The CDR3 region has the DNA TGTGCCAGCAGTTTATACTCTACGGGTAGCACAGATACGCAGTATTTT. Encoded protein: CASSLYSTGSTDTQYF.

The chain has TRBV20-1 and TRBJ2-7; the match to TRBD1 covers 7 bases. This CDR3 spans 13 amino acids. The ends lost 6 bases at V and 6 bases at J; junction bases unmatched: 11. Germline CDR1 DFQATT, CDR2 SNEGSKA (reference sequence). CDR3 sequence (DNA): TGCAGTGCCGCCTCTCCGACAGGGAGCGAGCAGTACTTC. As protein: CSAASPTGSEQYF.

The chain uses TRBV4-1 and TRBJ1-4; D is uncertain. This CDR3 region has 13 residues. The germline V gene encodes CDR1 MGHRA and CDR2 YSYEKL. Trimming pared 6 bases from V and 5 bases from J, leaving 10 bases between. CDR3 sequence: CASRLGTNEKLFF. CDR3 bases: TGCGCCAGCAGGCTTGGCACGAATGAAAAACTGTTTTTT.

This clonotype has ten or more counts. The V call is TRBV20-1, the J call TRBJ2-3, with D hard to call. The germline V gene has CDR1 DFQATT and CDR2 SNEGSKA (reference sequence). Between the trimmed V and J ends, which lost 3 bases and 6 bases, there was a span of 7 bases. CDR3 size: 11 residues. The CDR3: CSASWQDTQYF. The CDR3 DNA sequence: TGCAGTGCTAGTTGGCAGGATACGCAGTATTTT.

This chain links TRBV29-1 with TRBJ2-1; 9 positions match TRBD2. The J call may be in error: the DNA end matches TRBJ2-7 better. Germline CDR1 reads SQVTM; CDR2 reads ANQGSEA. The CDR3 covers 14 residues. The CDR3 DNA sequence: TGCAGCTGGGGGCTAGCGGGGTCCTACAATGAGCAGTACTTC. It codes for CSWGLAGSYNEQYF.

In nucleotides, the CDR3 is TGCAGCGTCCGAACGGGGCCAGGGGAGCAGTACTTC. Its translation is CSVRTGPGEQYF. V is TRBV29-1 and J is TRBJ2-7; D may be TRBD1 or TRBD2 (5 bases each). The germline V and J ends were trimmed by 6 bases and 7 bases, with 16 bases remaining between them. Germline assignment: CDR1 SQVTM and CDR2 ANQGSEA. This CDR3 has 12 amino acids.

The chain joins TRBV12-3 or TRBV12-4 to TRBJ1-2; 9 bases line up with TRBD1. The CDR3 extends over 15 amino acids. V lost 7 bases, J lost 7 bases, and 13 bases stayed unmatched. The CDR3 loop is CASTKLQGAEGGYTF. The DNA of the CDR3 is TGTGCCAGCACAAAACTACAGGGGGCGGAAGGTGGCTACACCTTC.

This clonotype was counted between two and nine times. J is TRBJ2-5 and V is TRBV25-1; TRBD2 is a possible D gene (5 bases). In germline, CDR1 is MGHDK, CDR2 SYGVNS. The ends were cut back, 1 base at V and 0 bases at J, with 12 bases in the middle. The CDR3 runs to 16 residues. In DNA, the CDR3 is TGTGCCAGCAGTGAATCGGCCGGCGGGTACCAAGAGACCCAGTACTTC. Translating it yields CASSESAGGYQETQYF.

The chain is built from TRBV27 and TRBJ2-1, with TRBD2 identical over 7 bases. The V segment lost 0 bases and the J segment 7 bases; nucleotides outside the gene matches: 12. Germline V gene sequence: CDR1 MNHEY, CDR2 SMNVEV (reference sequence). This CDR3 spans 17 amino acids. CDR3 sequence reads: CASSLSWWGGVGNEQFF. The DNA for the CDR3 is TGTGCCAGCAGTTTATCGTGGTGGGGGGGGGTAGGGAATGAGCAGTTCTTC.

The chain uses TRBV29-1 and TRBJ2-5, with TRBD2 identical over 12 bases. The J call may be incorrect, as the DNA end agrees better with TRBJ2-7. This CDR3 is 15 amino acids long. Germline values: CDR1 SQVTM, CDR2 ANQGSEA. The CDR3 nucleotides are TGCAGCGTTGTACTAGCGGGAGGCATGGCCTACGAGCAGTACTTC. It translates to CSVVLAGGMAYEQYF.

This clonotype was recorded a few times. The J gene is TRBJ2-4, the V gene TRBV7-2; 7 bases fit TRBD1. Germline assignment: CDR1 SGHTA and CDR2 FQGNSA. J lost 4 bases, V lost 5 bases, and 5 bases had no gene match. The CDR3 runs to 14 residues. The CDR3 sequence is CASSVTTGKNIQYF. As DNA, the CDR3 is TGTGCCAGCAGCGTGACGACAGGGAAAAACATTCAGTACTTC.

The rearrangement joins TRBV6-2 or TRBV6-3 to TRBJ2-6, with D possibly being TRBD2 (5 bases). The CDR3 spans 15 residues. With 6 bases removed from V and 0 bases from J, the gap between germline ends came to 9 bases. Germline V CDR1 and CDR2: MNHEY, SVGEGT. The CDR3 here is CASRQGGSGANVLTF. In DNA, the CDR3 is TGTGCCAGCAGACAAGGAGGCTCTGGGGCCAACGTCCTGACTTTC.

The chain couples TRBV20-1 to TRBJ2-6, with D perhaps TRBD2 (5 bases). Looked up from germline, CDR1 is DFQATT and CDR2 is SNEGSKA (reference sequence). This CDR3 comprises 16 residues. V lost 1 base, J lost 0 bases, and 10 bases lay in between. CDR3 in amino acids: CSARGGRGSGANVLTF. The CDR3 DNA reads TGCAGTGCTAGAGGGGGTCGGGGCTCTGGGGCCAACGTCCTGACTTTC.

Only a few counts were recorded for this clonotype. This chain joins TRBV5-1 and TRBJ2-3; 9 bases fit TRBD1. Looked up from germline, CDR1 is SGHRS and CDR2 is YFSETQ. This CDR3 spans 15 amino acids. The V gene end was trimmed by 0 bases and the J gene end by 4 bases; junction bases not matched to a gene: 3. The CDR3 sequence is CASSLEQGASDTQYF. CDR3 nucleotides: TGCGCCAGCAGCTTGGAACAGGGGGCGTCAGATACGCAGTATTTT.

J is TRBJ2-1 and V is TRBV6-5; D is uncertain. V was shortened by 2 bases and J by 8 bases, with 10 bases between the two germline ends. CDR1 is MNHEY and CDR2 is SVGAGI in the germline V gene. CDR3 size: 13 residues. CDR3 nucleotides: TGTGCCAGCAGTTACGTTGGCCGGGATGAGCAGTTCTTC. This sequence encodes CASSYVGRDEQFF.